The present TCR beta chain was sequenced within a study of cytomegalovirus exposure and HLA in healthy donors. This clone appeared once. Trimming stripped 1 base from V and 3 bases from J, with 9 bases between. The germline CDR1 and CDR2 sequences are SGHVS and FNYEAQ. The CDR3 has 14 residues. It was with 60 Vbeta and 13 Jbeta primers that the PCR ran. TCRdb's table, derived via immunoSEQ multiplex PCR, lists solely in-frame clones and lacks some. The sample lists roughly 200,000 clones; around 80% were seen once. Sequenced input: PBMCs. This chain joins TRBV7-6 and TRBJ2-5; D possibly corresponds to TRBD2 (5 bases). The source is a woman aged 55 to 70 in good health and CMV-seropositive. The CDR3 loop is CASSLGYGKETQYF. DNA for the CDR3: TGTGCCAGCAGCTTAGGGTACGGGAAAGAGACCCAGTACTTC.